This T cell receptor (beta chain) is from a study of OX40 agonist ivuxolimab in advanced cancers. The CDR3 is made up of 16 amino acids. Losses at the gene ends were 5 bases for V and 10 bases for J; bases not matched to a gene: 9. CDR1 is MDHEN, CDR2 SYDVKM, per germline. TCRdb keeps only in-frame clones here, not all; method: immunoSEQ multiplex PCR. The table records 95,000 to 150,000 clones, around 93% of them present only once. The specimen comprised CD4+ or CD8+ T cells sorted from blood, sampled in a trial of the OX40 agonist ivuxolimab. J is TRBJ1-6 and V is TRBV28, with TRBD1 identical over 12 bases. The receptor comes from an adult with an advanced solid tumor such as melanoma, head and neck, liver or kidney cancer. In nucleotides, the CDR3 is TGTGCCAGCAGTCCCCAGGGACAGGGGGCTTTCTCACCCCTCCACTTT. Protein: CASSPQGQGAFSPLHF.